A single sample is the source of the 16 T cell receptor beta chains below, sequenced in a study of blood T cell repertoires in COVID-19. Only in-frame clones appear in the TCRdb table, and some are missing; sequencing was by immunoSEQ multiplex PCR. The sample has approximately 300,000 clones; around 90% are singletons. Input material: PBMCs or T cells enriched from blood (not recorded which). The receptor source for this set is a woman in her 30s who had recovered from COVID-19.

The chain links TRBV9 to TRBJ2-7; 9 nucleotides line up with TRBD1. Germline V CDR1 and CDR2: SGDLS, YYNGEE. V lost 2 bases to trimming and J lost 3 bases; unmatched junction nucleotides: 9. This CDR3 is 16 amino acids long. Here the CDR3 reads CASSVSPGQGGYEQYF. CDR3 sequence (DNA): TGTGCCAGCAGCGTTTCGCCGGGACAGGGAGGCTACGAGCAGTACTTC. The whole variable domain, remainder taken from reference TRBV9 and TRBJ2-7, is DSGVTQTPKHLITATGQRVTLRCSPRSGDLSVYWYQQSLDQGLQFLIQYYNGEERAKGNILERFSAQQFPDLHSELNLSSLELGDSALYFCASSVSPGQGGYEQYFGPGTRLTVT.

The gene calls are TRBV15 and TRBJ2-1; 8 bases fit TRBD2. The germline V gene has CDR1 LNHNV and CDR2 YYDKDF (reference sequence). The V segment lost 3 bases and the J segment 5 bases; nucleotides outside the gene matches: 24. The CDR3 loop spans 21 amino acids. The CDR3 is CATSSPLAGGVSGLLHNEQFF. CDR3 in DNA: TGTGCCACCAGCAGTCCCCTGGCGGGAGGTGTGAGTGGACTGTTACACAATGAGCAGTTCTTC.

This clone occurred once. The rearrangement links TRBV6-2 or TRBV6-3 to TRBJ2-7; no definite D call. Germline V gives CDR1 MNHEY, CDR2 SVGEGT. Deletions cut 4 bases from V and 0 bases from J, with 7 bases between. This CDR3 has 13 amino acids. CDR3 loop: CASSSETSYEQYF. The DNA of the CDR3 is TGTGCCAGCAGTTCGGAGACCTCCTACGAGCAGTACTTC.

V gene TRBV7-3 combines with J gene TRBJ1-4; possibly TRBD1 for D (5 bases). This CDR3 has 18 residues. The germline V gene encodes CDR1 SGHTA and CDR2 FQGTGA. V gave up 2 bases and J gave up 4 bases, with 20 bases separating them. The CDR3 DNA reads TGTGCCAGCAGCTTAGGTTTCGACAGCAAGTCGCTTAATGAAAAACTGTTTTTT. This sequence encodes CASSLGFDSKSLNEKLFF.

This clone was seen just once. The rearrangement links TRBV28 to TRBJ1-2; D is undetermined. This CDR3 region has 12 residues. Germline V lookup: CDR1 MDHEN, CDR2 SYDVKM. The V gene lost 1 base and the J gene lost 4 bases, with 4 bases spanning the gap. The CDR3 DNA is TGTGCCAGCAGTTTATCCTTCTATGGCTACACCTTC. Encoded protein: CASSLSFYGYTF.

This chain joins TRBV6-2 or TRBV6-3 and TRBJ2-5; D may be TRBD2 (6 bases). This CDR3 has 14 residues. V was cut by 6 bases and J by 4 bases, with 15 bases left in between. In germline, CDR1 is MNHEY, CDR2 SVGEGT. CDR3 in amino acids: CASSPGTSGETQYF. The DNA of the CDR3 is TGTGCCAGCAGCCCGGGGACTTCCGGAGAGACCCAGTACTTC.

V usage is TRBV10-3 and J usage is TRBJ2-5; 12 bases line up with TRBD2. The CDR3 extends over 19 amino acids. Germline CDR1 is ENHRY and CDR2 is SYGVKD. Unmatched junction bases numbered 13, after V lost 0 bases and J lost 5 bases. CDR3 nucleotide sequence: TGTGCCATCAGTGAGTCAAGAGACGGAGGACTAGCGGGGATGGAGACCCAGTACTTC. Its translation: CAISESRDGGLAGMETQYF.

This chain connects TRBV6-5 to TRBJ1-4, with D unclear. Germline V CDR1 and CDR2: MNHEY, SVGAGI. Trimming left V 6 bases short and J 7 bases short, with 12 bases between. This CDR3 spans 13 amino acids. CDR3 loop: CASRPGIGEKLFF. The CDR3 DNA is TGTGCCAGCAGACCCGGGATAGGTGAAAAACTGTTTTTT.

The chain combines TRBV5-4 with TRBJ2-7, with D maybe TRBD2 (8 bases). CDR3 size: 16 residues. Trimming left V 6 bases short and J 1 base short, with 20 bases between. The germline V gene has CDR1 SGHNT and CDR2 YYREEE (reference sequence). CDR3: CASTPQGSGGSYEQYF. CDR3 DNA: TGTGCCAGCACCCCACAGGGGAGCGGGGGATCCTACGAGCAGTACTTC.

The genes are TRBV11-3 and TRBJ1-4; 7 bases are shared with TRBD1. Germline V lookup: CDR1 SGHNT, CDR2 YENEEA. The V and J ends lost 5 bases and 7 bases, in that order; junction bases with no gene match: 25. The CDR3 has 20 amino acids. The CDR3 is CASSPDRDPGTAVGTEKLFF. The CDR3, as DNA: TGTGCCAGCAGCCCCGACAGGGATCCCGGTACGGCTGTGGGCACTGAAAAACTGTTTTTT. The variable domain in full, completed from reference TRBV11-3 and TRBJ1-4, reads EAGVVQSPRYKIIEKKQPVAFWCNPISGHNTLYWYLQNLGQGPELLIRYENEEAVDDSQLPKDRFSAERLKGVDSTLKIQPAELGDSAVYLCASSPDRDPGTAVGTEKLFFGSGTQLSVL.

The rearrangement joins TRBV24-1 to TRBJ2-5; a possible D gene is TRBD2 (6 bases). The V end was cut by 4 bases, the J end by 7 bases, with 15 bases between. The CDR3 is 14 amino acids. The germline CDR1 and CDR2 sequences are KGHDR and SFDVKD. The CDR3 coding sequence is TGTGCCACCAGTGACATGACGGCGGGGAGGACCCAGTACTTC. This encodes CATSDMTAGRTQYF.

This chain joins TRBV11-2 and TRBJ1-1; tentatively, D is TRBD1 (5 bases). This CDR3 has 14 amino acids. V lost 5 bases to trimming and J lost 4 bases, with 14 bases between them. Germline values: CDR1 SGHAT, CDR2 FQNNGV. The CDR3 nucleotides are TGTGCCAGCAGCCCCCGACGGGGGAGCACTGAAGCTTTCTTT. As protein: CASSPRRGSTEAFF.

This rearrangement joins TRBV25-1 to TRBJ2-4; D is possibly TRBD2 (5 bases). Trimming pared 0 bases from V and 8 bases from J, leaving 11 bases between. CDR3 length: 14 residues. Per germline, CDR1 MGHDK and CDR2 SYGVNS. The CDR3 DNA sequence: TGTGCCAGCAGTGAATATACGGGGAGTGACATTCAGTACTTC. Residues: CASSEYTGSDIQYF.

This clone showed up just once. The chain has TRBV28 and TRBJ2-7; maybe TRBD1 (6 bases). Germline CDR1 and CDR2: MDHEN and SYDVKM. This CDR3 contains 13 residues. V shed 6 bases and J shed 0 bases, with 9 bases lying between them. The CDR3 DNA sequence: TGTGCCAGCAGGGGGACAAGCTCCTACGAGCAGTACTTC. Translation gives CASRGTSSYEQYF. Looking up the rest from reference TRBV28 and TRBJ2-7 gives the full variable domain: DVKVTQSSRYLVKRTGEKVFLECVQDMDHENMFWYRQDPGLGLRLIYFSYDVKMKEKGDIPEGYSVSREKKERFSLILESASTNQTSMYLCASRGTSSYEQYFGPGTRLTVT.

The chain combines TRBV7-2 with TRBJ2-5; TRBD2 matches at 9 bases. Germline CDR1 is SGHTA and CDR2 is FQGNSA. The junction had 3 bases not matched to a gene; V was cut back by 3 bases and J by 4 bases. CDR3 length: 14 amino acids. This CDR3 reads CASSFSGGGETQYF. For the CDR3, the DNA is TGTGCCAGCAGCTTTAGCGGGGGAGGAGAGACCCAGTACTTC.

The chain is built from TRBV6-5 and TRBJ1-2; D is unclear. This CDR3 is 13 amino acids long. The germline V gene encodes CDR1 MNHEY and CDR2 SVGAGI. Trimming took 7 bases from V and 2 from J, leaving 11 bases between them. Here the CDR3 reads CASKSRSNYGYTF. Written as DNA, the CDR3 is TGTGCCAGCAAGAGCAGGTCGAACTATGGCTACACCTTC.